These 10 T cell receptor beta chains came from one sample sequenced in a study of blood T cell repertoires in COVID-19. Only in-frame clones appear in the TCRdb table, and some are missing; sequencing was by immunoSEQ multiplex PCR. The repertoire has some 150,000 clones, about nine tenths of them found once; the top ten carry about 0.8%. Sequencing was carried out using PBMCs or T cells enriched from blood (not recorded which). The receptors stem from a young woman who had recovered from COVID-19.

J is TRBJ2-2 and V is TRBV6-5, with D unclear. CDR1 and CDR2 (germline): MNHEY, SVGAGI. Trimming took off 8 bases at V and 1 base at J, with 11 bases between the two ends. The CDR3 has 14 amino acids. CDR3 sequence: CASSGAGNTGELFF. The CDR3 DNA follows: TGTGCCAGCTCCGGAGCTGGGAACACCGGGGAGCTGTTTTTT.

This clone came up a few times. The rearrangement links TRBV5-4 to TRBJ1-2; no firm D call. The V end lost 4 bases, the J end lost 0 bases, and 10 bases lay between the germline ends. This CDR3 is built from 14 residues. Germline CDR1 is SGHNT and CDR2 is YYREEE (reference sequence). DNA of the CDR3: TGTGCCAGCAGCAGCGAAGACCCTAACTATGGCTACACCTTC. It translates to CASSSEDPNYGYTF.

This clone was seen a few times. The genes are TRBV5-1 and TRBJ1-1; 9 nucleotides match TRBD1. Losses at the gene ends were 4 bases for V and 5 bases for J; bases not matched to a gene: 9. The CDR3 runs to 15 residues. Germline V gene data show CDR1 as SGHRS and CDR2 as YFSETQ. This chain's CDR3 is CASSKRTGGRTEAFF. CDR3 bases: TGCGCCAGCAGCAAGCGAACAGGGGGCCGAACTGAAGCTTTCTTT.

CDR3 in amino acids: CASSYSAASGSPGELFF. The CDR3 region has the DNA TGTGCCAGCAGTTACTCTGCGGCTAGCGGGAGCCCCGGGGAGCTGTTTTTT. The chain couples TRBV6-2 or TRBV6-3 to TRBJ2-2; 10 nucleotides match TRBD2. Germline values: CDR1 MNHEY, CDR2 SVGEGT. This CDR3 is 17 amino acids long. Trimming took 0 bases from V and 6 from J; bases not matched to a gene: 7.

As concerns this clone: At the DNA level, this CDR3 is encoded by other sequences in the same sample as well. The chain joins TRBV28 to TRBJ2-1; D not resolved. The germline V and J ends were trimmed by 6 bases and 4 bases, with 4 bases remaining between them. This CDR3 spans 11 amino acids. Germline V CDR1 and CDR2: MDHEN, SYDVKM. CDR3 bases: TGTGCCAGCAGCCCATACAATGAGCAGTTCTTC. This translates into CASSPYNEQFF.

This clone was counted once. The same CDR3 is also encoded by other DNA sequences in this sample. This rearrangement joins TRBV29-1 to TRBJ2-1; 7 bases map to TRBD2. Losses at the gene ends were 5 bases for V and 5 bases for J; bases not matched to a gene: 9. Per germline, CDR1 SQVTM and CDR2 ANQGSEA. The CDR3 covers 14 residues. The CDR3 coding sequence is TGCAGCGTTCTTCGCCCGGGAGGCAACAATGAGCAGTTCTTC. It specifies CSVLRPGGNNEQFF.

The rearrangement joins TRBV7-8 to TRBJ2-5; maybe TRBD2 (7 bases). V lost 6 bases, J lost 5 bases, and 19 bases lay in between. This CDR3 spans 15 amino acids. Germline V CDR1 and CDR2: SGHVS, FQNEAQ. The DNA of the CDR3 is TGTGCCAGCAGTCCGACGATCGGGGGGCTGGAGACCCAGTACTTC. It translates to CASSPTIGGLETQYF.

This clone came up a few times. The V call is TRBV5-6, the J call TRBJ2-5, with D perhaps matching TRBD1 (5 bases). The CDR3 runs 15 residues. Germline V gene lookup returns CDR1 SGHDT and CDR2 YYEEEE. Trimming removed 2 bases from V and 2 bases from J, with 13 bases in between. CDR3 nucleotides: TGTGCCAGCAGCTTACGTCAGGGATGGCAAGAGACCCAGTACTTC. Translation gives CASSLRQGWQETQYF.

The gene calls are TRBV18 and TRBJ2-5; possibly TRBD2 for D (5 bases). The CDR3 is 12 residues long. Germline lookup yields CDR1 KGHSH and CDR2 LQKENI. V shed 3 bases and J shed 3 bases, with 5 bases lying between them. CDR3 loop: CASSPREETQYF. The CDR3, as DNA: TGTGCCAGCTCACCGAGGGAAGAGACCCAGTACTTC.

V usage is TRBV28 and J usage is TRBJ2-2, with TRBD1 identical over 7 bases. Germline V gene sequence: CDR1 MDHEN, CDR2 SYDVKM. CDR3 length: 17 amino acids. The J segment lost 7 bases and the V segment lost 3 bases, leaving 14 bases of the junction unmatched. CDR3 amino acids: CASSFAGQAPGVGELFF. The CDR3 DNA reads TGTGCCAGCAGTTTTGCAGGACAGGCCCCAGGGGTCGGGGAGCTGTTTTTT.